This entry lists 25 T cell receptor beta chains sequenced from one sample in a study of Ad26.COV2.S vaccination and SARS-CoV-2 variants. The method was immunoSEQ multiplex PCR; TCRdb's version includes in-frame clones alone and lacks a portion of them. The data contain some 350,000 clones, around 92% of them singletons. The input for sequencing was peripheral blood, taken after recovery from COVID-19. These receptors came from a human donor who had recovered from COVID-19.

This chain joins TRBV7-6 and TRBJ2-7; TRBD1 agrees at 8 bases. V was pared by 2 bases and J by 3 bases, with 12 bases of the junction left unmatched. Germline lookup yields CDR1 SGHVS and CDR2 FNYEAQ. The CDR3 loop spans 17 amino acids. The CDR3 reads CASSLSPGQATNYEQYF. The DNA of the CDR3 is TGTGCCAGCAGCTTATCACCGGGACAGGCGACCAACTACGAGCAGTACTTC.

V gene TRBV6-1 combines with J gene TRBJ2-2; 12 nucleotides align to TRBD2. CDR3 length: 17 amino acids. Germline V gene sequence: CDR1 MNHNS, CDR2 SASEGT. V trimming: 1 base; J trimming: 7 bases; junction bases outside the gene matches: 7. CDR3 loop: CASSEGGTSGFVGELFF. The CDR3 nucleotides are TGTGCCAGCAGTGAAGGGGGGACTAGCGGGTTCGTCGGGGAGCTGTTTTTT.

The chain employs TRBV2 and TRBJ2-5; D could derive from TRBD1 or TRBD2 (6 bases each). Between the trimmed V and J ends, which lost 4 bases and 4 bases, there was a span of 10 bases. Per germline, CDR1 SNHLY and CDR2 FYNNEI. This CDR3 is 13 amino acids long. The CDR3 loop reads CASSVGGRETQYF. The CDR3 DNA reads as TGTGCCAGCAGTGTTGGGGGGCGAGAGACCCAGTACTTC.

The chain joins TRBV15 to TRBJ2-4; D is ambiguous. CDR3 length: 17 amino acids. V lost 1 base and J 0 bases, leaving 13 bases between the germline ends. Per the germline V gene, CDR1 is LNHNV and CDR2 is YYDKDF (reference sequence). In DNA form, the CDR3 reads TGTGCCACCAGCAGAGTTCTTAGGCAGTTAGCCAAAAACATTCAGTACTTC. It specifies CATSRVLRQLAKNIQYF. The full variable domain, in which reference TRBV15 and TRBJ2-4 provide the parts outside the CDR3, is DAMVIQNPRYQVTQFGKPVTLSCSQTLNHNVMYWYQQKSSQAPKLLFHYYDKDFNNEADTPDNFQSRRPNTSFCFLDIRSPGLGDTAMYLCATSRVLRQLAKNIQYFGAGTRLSVL.

The chain combines TRBV5-4 with TRBJ1-2; tentative D call: TRBD1 (6 bases). Trimming removed 4 bases at V and 0 bases at J, with 13 bases between. CDR3 length: 15 amino acids. From germline, CDR1 is SGHNT and CDR2 YYREEE (reference sequence). The CDR3 region is CASSTWTVTNYGYTF. The CDR3 nucleotides are TGTGCCAGCAGCACTTGGACAGTTACTAACTATGGCTACACCTTC.

The chain uses TRBV12-3 or TRBV12-4 and TRBJ1-4, with D tentatively TRBD1 (6 bases). The V end lost 6 bases, the J end lost 4 bases, and 6 bases lay between the germline ends. CDR3 size: 12 residues. CDR3 protein: CASRQGNEKLFF. CDR3 coding DNA: TGTGCCAGCAGACAGGGTAATGAAAAACTGTTTTTT.

The V call is TRBV9, the J call TRBJ1-4; D is ambiguous. Germline assignment: CDR1 SGDLS and CDR2 YYNGEE. V was trimmed by 5 bases and J by 0 bases, leaving 8 bases between them. This CDR3 spans 14 amino acids. CDR3 DNA: TGTGCCAGCAGTGGCCCGTCAACTAATGAAAAACTGTTTTTT. As protein: CASSGPSTNEKLFF.

The chain employs TRBV3-1 (or the pseudogene TRBV3-2) and TRBJ1-1, with a weak D call TRBD1 (5 bases). The CDR3 loop spans 18 amino acids. V gave up 0 bases and J gave up 1 base, with 18 bases separating them. Germline CDR1 is LGHDT and CDR2 is YNNKEL (reference sequence). The CDR3 sequence: CASSQEGQLGQKNTEAFF. The CDR3 DNA follows: TGTGCCAGCAGCCAAGAGGGGCAACTAGGACAAAAGAACACTGAAGCTTTCTTT.

There are a few counts of this clone. The same CDR3 arises from other DNA sequences in this sample as well. The rearrangement uses TRBV7-9 and TRBJ1-6; D call uncertain. V lost 5 bases and J 7 bases, leaving 9 bases between the germline ends. Per germline, CDR1 SEHNR and CDR2 FQNEAQ (reference sequence). CDR3 size: 13 residues. The CDR3 spells CASSPGGNSPLHF. The CDR3 bases are TGTGCCAGCAGCCCAGGCGGCAATTCACCCCTCCACTTT.

This clone appeared once. The chain couples TRBV19 to TRBJ2-7; the D gene is possibly TRBD2 (6 bases). CDR3 size: 13 residues. V was clipped by 3 bases and J by 2 bases, with 8 bases between them. CDR1 is LNHDA and CDR2 is SQIVND in the germline V gene (reference sequence). The CDR3 coding sequence is TGTGCCAGTAGTATGGGCGGGGCCTACGAGCAGTACTTC. Translation: CASSMGGAYEQYF.

The chain carries TRBV13 and TRBJ1-6; D is perhaps TRBD1 (5 bases). From germline, CDR1 is PRHDT and CDR2 FYEKMQ (reference sequence). The length of the CDR3 is 16 residues. Trimming took off 5 bases at V and 0 bases at J, with 11 bases between the two ends. As DNA, the CDR3 is TGTGCCAGCAGCATGGGACCGAGCTCCTATAATTCACCCCTCCACTTT. Protein: CASSMGPSSYNSPLHF.

Comments on this clone: The sample contains more than one DNA sequence encoding this CDR3. This chain's CDR3 is CASSYGRYTEAFF. The CDR3 coding sequence is TGTGCCAGCAGTTACGGCAGATACACTGAAGCTTTCTTT. The chain couples TRBV6-5 to TRBJ1-1, with D unresolved. V dropped 2 bases and J dropped 3 bases, with 7 bases sitting between them. The germline V gene has CDR1 MNHEY and CDR2 SVGAGI. This CDR3 spans 13 amino acids.

The genes are TRBV9 and TRBJ2-6, with D hard to call. The length of the CDR3 is 19 residues. Trimming left V 0 bases short and J 0 bases short, with 16 bases between. CDR1 SGDLS and CDR2 YYNGEE come from the germline V gene. The CDR3 loop is CASSVGTRARNSGANVLTF. The DNA of the CDR3 is TGTGCCAGCAGCGTAGGGACCCGGGCAAGGAACTCTGGGGCCAACGTCCTGACTTTC.

This rearrangement joins TRBV5-4 to TRBJ2-3; 9 bases match TRBD2. The CDR3 is 17 residues long. The germline CDR1 and CDR2 sequences are SGHNT and YYREEE (reference sequence). Unmatched junction bases numbered 10, after V lost 4 bases and J lost 1 base. This CDR3 reads CASSRSAGGPGTDTQYF. The CDR3 coding sequence is TGTGCCAGCAGCCGGTCGGCGGGGGGGCCTGGCACAGATACGCAGTATTTT.

The rearrangement uses TRBV13 and TRBJ1-1; D is unclear. Per the germline V gene, CDR1 is PRHDT and CDR2 is FYEKMQ (reference sequence). Trimming pared 5 bases from V and 1 base from J, leaving 20 bases between. The CDR3 has 17 residues. The CDR3 region has the DNA TGTGCCAGCAGCGCTTCGTTAAAGTTGGACGGGAACACTGAAGCTTTCTTT. Amino acid sequence: CASSASLKLDGNTEAFF.

Here the CDR3 reads CATSSGGLYNEQFF. CDR3 sequence (DNA): TGTGCCACGTCAAGCGGGGGCCTTTACAATGAGCAGTTCTTC. The chain joins TRBV7-2 to TRBJ2-1; 8 bases are a match to TRBD2. Germline V gene data show CDR1 as SGHTA and CDR2 as FQGNSA. Losses at the gene ends were 10 bases for V and 4 bases for J; bases not matched to a gene: 9. The CDR3 extends over 14 amino acids.

The chain combines TRBV5-1 with TRBJ2-7, with TRBD2 matching 9 bases. Germline V gene data show CDR1 as SGHRS and CDR2 as YFSETQ. CDR3 length: 15 residues. Trimming removed 0 bases from V and 4 bases from J; junction bases left unmatched: 5. Here the CDR3 reads CASSLAGLASYEQYF. Here the CDR3 DNA reads TGCGCCAGCAGCTTGGCGGGACTAGCCAGTTACGAGCAGTACTTC.

The gene calls are TRBV7-6 and TRBJ2-7; D is unclear. V gave up 5 bases and J gave up 0 bases, with 11 bases separating them. CDR3 length: 14 amino acids. Per the germline V gene, CDR1 is SGHVS and CDR2 is FNYEAQ. The DNA of the CDR3 is TGTGCCAGCAGCCCGACGGATGCCTCCTACGAGCAGTACTTC. Its protein is CASSPTDASYEQYF.

This chain joins TRBV2 and TRBJ1-2; D gene unclear. This CDR3 has 13 residues. Germline CDR1 is SNHLY and CDR2 is FYNNEI. V lost 3 bases, J lost 0 bases, and 5 bases lay in between. CDR3 nucleotides: TGTGCCAGCAGTGAGGCGGCTAACTATGGCTACACCTTC. This translates into CASSEAANYGYTF.

The rearrangement links TRBV3-1 (or the pseudogene TRBV3-2) to TRBJ2-3; the D gene could be TRBD1 or TRBD2 (5 bases each). Trimming cost V 0 bases and J 6 bases, with 7 bases left between them. The CDR3 extends over 13 amino acids. Germline V lookup: CDR1 LGHDT, CDR2 YNNKEL (reference sequence). Here the CDR3 reads CASSQEGVDTQYF. The CDR3 DNA is TGTGCCAGCAGCCAAGAGGGGGTGGATACGCAGTATTTT.

J is TRBJ1-4 and V is TRBV27; D remains unclear. CDR3 length equals 15 residues. Germline CDR1 is MNHEY and CDR2 is SMNVEV (reference sequence). V lost 5 bases, J lost 0 bases, and 10 bases lay in between. The CDR3 bases are TGTGCCAGCAGTCTCAGTCCTTCAACTAATGAAAAACTGTTTTTT. This sequence encodes CASSLSPSTNEKLFF. Using reference TRBV27 and TRBJ1-4 for the parts outside the CDR3, the full variable domain is EAQVTQNPRYLITVTGKKLTVTCSQNMNHEYMSWYRQDPGLGLRQIYYSMNVEVTDKGDVPEGYKVSRKEKRNFPLILESPSPNQTSLYFCASSLSPSTNEKLFFGSGTQLSVL.

The genes are TRBV25-1 and TRBJ2-2, with 7 bases that match TRBD1. Unmatched junction bases numbered 4, after V lost 3 bases and J lost 0 bases. The germline V gene has CDR1 MGHDK and CDR2 SYGVNS. The CDR3 length is 16 residues. CDR3 in DNA: TGTGCCAGCAGTGACGGGACAGCGTCGAACACCGGGGAGCTGTTTTTT. As protein: CASSDGTASNTGELFF.

This chain links TRBV24-1 with TRBJ2-2; no firm D call. The CDR3 totals 18 residues. The germline CDR1 and CDR2 sequences are KGHDR and SFDVKD. V was shortened by 2 bases and J by 4 bases, with 19 bases between the two germline ends. Here the CDR3 DNA reads TGTGCCACCAGTGATTCCCGGAGTAGGACCTCGGGCACCGGGGAGCTGTTTTTT. Amino acid sequence: CATSDSRSRTSGTGELFF.

The chain combines TRBV19 with TRBJ1-3; D remains ambiguous. Germline CDR1 and CDR2: LNHDA and SQIVND (reference sequence). This CDR3 has 15 residues. Trimming removed 6 bases from V and 1 base from J, with 13 bases in between. CDR3 amino acids: CASSSLPTSGNTIYF. Here the CDR3 DNA reads TGTGCCAGTAGCTCCCTCCCGACGTCTGGAAACACCATATATTTT.

This clone was seen just once. The chain has TRBV6-5 and TRBJ2-7; perhaps TRBD1 as D (6 bases). Per the germline V gene, CDR1 is MNHEY and CDR2 is SVGAGI. There are 13 residues in the CDR3. Trimming stripped 5 bases from V and 3 bases from J, with 11 bases between. The CDR3 spells CASSRDTFYEQYF. In DNA, the CDR3 is TGTGCCAGCAGTCGGGACACCTTCTACGAGCAGTACTTC.